The next 5 T cell receptor beta chains were all read from a single sample in a study of cytomegalovirus exposure and HLA in healthy donors. Both 60 Vbeta primers and 13 Jbeta primers went into the PCR. Profiled with immunoSEQ multiplex PCR; TCRdb holds only in-frame clones, not every one. The data hold some 80,000 clones, with 78% observed a single time. Sequencing used PBMCs. All receptors derive from a man in his forties in good health and CMV-seronegative.

The rearrangement uses TRBV5-5 and TRBJ2-7; perhaps TRBD1 as D (5 bases). CDR1 SGHKS and CDR2 YYEKEE come from the germline V gene (reference sequence). Trimming cost V 4 bases and J 5 bases, with 10 bases left between them. The CDR3 runs 12 residues. The CDR3 spells CASSTRVNEQYF. In nucleotides, the CDR3 is TGTGCCAGCAGCACCAGGGTTAACGAGCAGTACTTC.

The chain uses TRBV5-8 and TRBJ1-2, with no clear D. Germline V CDR1 and CDR2: SGHTS, YDEGEE. V dropped 4 bases and J dropped 7 bases, with 14 bases sitting between them. This CDR3 contains 13 residues. The CDR3 DNA follows: TGTGCCAGCAGCCGGACGGGAGTCCGTGGCTACACCTTC. Translating it yields CASSRTGVRGYTF.

This sequence joins TRBV19 and TRBJ2-1; 8 bases map to TRBD1. Losses at the gene ends were 5 bases for V and 6 bases for J; bases not matched to a gene: 12. The CDR3 is 16 amino acids. CDR1 LNHDA and CDR2 SQIVND come from the germline V gene (reference sequence). CDR3 region: CASSARNFTGGNEQFF. CDR3 in DNA: TGTGCCAGTAGTGCCCGCAATTTTACAGGGGGCAATGAGCAGTTCTTC.

V is TRBV5-1 and J is TRBJ2-7; D might be TRBD1 (6 bases). Germline lookup yields CDR1 SGHRS and CDR2 YFSETQ. V was pared by 4 bases and J by 7 bases, with 18 bases between. The CDR3 is 14 amino acids. CDR3 in amino acids: CASSPGQKTGEQYF. The CDR3 DNA is TGCGCCAGCAGCCCAGGACAGAAAACGGGTGAGCAGTACTTC.

This sequence joins TRBV5-6 and TRBJ1-5; D may be TRBD1 (6 bases). This CDR3 has 13 residues. Trimming took 2 bases from V and 6 from J, leaving 9 bases between them. The germline CDR1 and CDR2 sequences are SGHDT and YYEEEE. Here the CDR3 DNA reads TGTGCCAGCAGCTTAGGGGGGGGTCAGCCCCAGCATTTT. It yields the protein CASSLGGGQPQHF.